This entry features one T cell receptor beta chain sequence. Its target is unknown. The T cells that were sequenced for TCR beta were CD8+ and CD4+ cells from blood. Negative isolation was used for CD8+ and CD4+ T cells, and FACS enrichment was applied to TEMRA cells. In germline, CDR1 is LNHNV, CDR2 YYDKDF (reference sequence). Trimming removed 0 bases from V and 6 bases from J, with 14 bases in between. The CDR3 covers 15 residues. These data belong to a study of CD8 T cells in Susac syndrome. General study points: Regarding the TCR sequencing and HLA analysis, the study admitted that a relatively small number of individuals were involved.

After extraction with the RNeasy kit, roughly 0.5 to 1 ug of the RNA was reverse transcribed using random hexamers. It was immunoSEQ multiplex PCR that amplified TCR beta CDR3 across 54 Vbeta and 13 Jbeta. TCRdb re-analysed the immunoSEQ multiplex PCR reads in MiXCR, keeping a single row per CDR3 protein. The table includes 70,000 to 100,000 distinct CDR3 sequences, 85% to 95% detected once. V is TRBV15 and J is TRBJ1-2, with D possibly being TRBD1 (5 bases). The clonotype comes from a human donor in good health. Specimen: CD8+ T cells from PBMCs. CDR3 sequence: CATSRDVGGGNGYTF. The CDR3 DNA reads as TGTGCCACCAGCAGAGATGTCGGTGGGGGGAATGGCTACACCTTC.